A selection of T cell receptor beta chains follows, all from one sample in a study of T cell changes during pregnancy in multiple sclerosis. The assay was immunoSEQ multiplex PCR, and TCRdb's table has in-frame clones only and misses some. The sample consists of some 62,000 clones, 92% of them appearing once. Sequenced material: peripheral blood, taken in the second trimester of pregnancy. These TCRs come from a female donor in good health, enrolled as a control in a pregnancy study. The conserved cysteine and the conserved F or W are not part of the CDR3 here.

CDR3: SVDRGRSTDTQY
J: TRBJ2-3
V: TRBV29-1

CDR3: ASTTQGYGYT
J: TRBJ1-2
V: TRBV27

CDR3: ASSSSLADTQY
J: TRBJ2-3
V: TRBV19

CDR3: ASSRLPKDFSSYNEQF
J: TRBJ2-1
V: TRBV14

CDR3: ASSEASGTSGYT
J: TRBJ1-2
V: TRBV6-1

CDR3: ASRPAGQGTDTQY
J: TRBJ2-3
V: TRBV11-2

CDR3: ASSLQTGNEQF
J: TRBJ2-1
V: TRBV5-1

CDR3: ASSLDRLGANVLT
J: TRBJ2-6
V: TRBV5-4

CDR3: ASSQGRYRGTEAF
J: TRBJ1-1
V: TRBV4-3

CDR3: ASSLDPGWVQGNTDTQY
J: TRBJ2-3
V: TRBV7-9

CDR3: ASSSAVQGGYGYT
J: TRBJ1-2
V: TRBV5-4

CDR3: ASSLWPTGVAKNIQY
J: TRBJ2-4
V: TRBV28

CDR3: ASSSWTGYNEQF
J: TRBJ2-1
V: TRBV19

CDR3: ASSLFPGGSGTGELF
J: TRBJ2-2
V: TRBV28

CDR3: AWRSWTHRPEAF
J: TRBJ1-1
V: TRBV30

CDR3: ASSLGGRVYEQY
J: TRBJ2-7
V: TRBV27

CDR3: ASSPGERRELF
J: TRBJ2-2
V: TRBV7-7

CDR3: ASSPSLAGGTNEQF
J: TRBJ2-1
V: TRBV11-2

CDR3: AWSLVADTQY
J: TRBJ2-3
V: TRBV30

CDR3: SAARGQPQH
J: TRBJ1-5
V: TRBV20-1

CDR3: ASSRSLAKGSYNEQF
J: TRBJ2-1
V: TRBV19

CDR3: ASSFRLSETQY
J: TRBJ2-5
V: TRBV5-1

CDR3: ASSLAPGANEKLF
J: TRBJ1-4
V: TRBV5-1

CDR3: ASSQGQGRSGELF
J: TRBJ2-2
V: TRBV4-1

CDR3: ASSVRSGPFNEQF
J: TRBJ2-1
V: TRBV9

CDR3: ASRRRSTDQPQH
J: TRBJ1-5
V: TRBV19

CDR3: ASSPWGGSHYGYT
J: TRBJ1-2
V: TRBV2

CDR3: ASSGGGAAGGQF
J: TRBJ2-1
V: TRBV7-3

CDR3: ASSQKPSGFDQPQH
J: TRBJ1-5
V: TRBV28

CDR3: ASSQLRKGVMNTEAF
J: TRBJ1-1
V: TRBV23-1

CDR3: ASSLRTSGRGDEQY
J: TRBJ2-7
V: TRBV28

CDR3: ASSLKTSGVTYNEQF
J: TRBJ2-1
V: TRBV7-3

CDR3: ASSQGWGERYEQY
J: TRBJ2-7
V: TRBV4-3